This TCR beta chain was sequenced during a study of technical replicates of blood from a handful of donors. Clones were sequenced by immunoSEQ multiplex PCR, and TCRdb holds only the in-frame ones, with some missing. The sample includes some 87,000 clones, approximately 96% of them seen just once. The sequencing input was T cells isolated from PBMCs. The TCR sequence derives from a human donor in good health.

The CDR3 sequence: CATLGLEETQYF. DNA of the CDR3: TGCGCCACCCTGGGGCTAGAAGAGACCCAGTACTTC. The chain carries TRBV10-2 and TRBJ2-5, with a tentative D call TRBD1 (5 bases). V shed 10 bases and J shed 3 bases, with 12 bases lying between them. Per germline, CDR1 WSHSY and CDR2 SAAADI. The CDR3 covers 12 residues.